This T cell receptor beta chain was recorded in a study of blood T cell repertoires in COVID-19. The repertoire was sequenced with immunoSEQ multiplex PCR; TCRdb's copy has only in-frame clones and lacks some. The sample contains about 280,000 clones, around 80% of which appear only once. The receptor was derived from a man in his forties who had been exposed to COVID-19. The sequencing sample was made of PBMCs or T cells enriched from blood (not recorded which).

CDR3 DNA: TGCAGCGTTGCTCTTGGTAAGGGGACTTCCCGGCCATCCTCCTACGAGCAGTACTTC. It encodes CSVALGKGTSRPSSYEQYF. The chain employs TRBV29-1 and TRBJ2-7, with D tentatively TRBD2 (6 bases). V dropped 4 bases and J dropped 0 bases, with 28 bases sitting between them. Germline lookup yields CDR1 SQVTM and CDR2 ANQGSEA. The CDR3 sequence is 19 residues long.